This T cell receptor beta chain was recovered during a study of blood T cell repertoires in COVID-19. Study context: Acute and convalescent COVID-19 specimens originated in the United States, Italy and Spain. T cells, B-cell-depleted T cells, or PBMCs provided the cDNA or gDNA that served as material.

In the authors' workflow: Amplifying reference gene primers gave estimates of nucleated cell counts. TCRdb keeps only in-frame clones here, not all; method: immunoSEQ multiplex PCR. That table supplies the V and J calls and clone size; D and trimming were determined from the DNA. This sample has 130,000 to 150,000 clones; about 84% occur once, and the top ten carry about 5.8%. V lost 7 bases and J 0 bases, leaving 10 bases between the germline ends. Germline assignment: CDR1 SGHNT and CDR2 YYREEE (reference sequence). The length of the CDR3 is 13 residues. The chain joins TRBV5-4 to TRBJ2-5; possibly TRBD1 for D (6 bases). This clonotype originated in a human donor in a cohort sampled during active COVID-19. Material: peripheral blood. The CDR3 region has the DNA TGTGCCAGCGGAACAGGGTACCAAGAGACCCAGTACTTC. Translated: CASGTGYQETQYF.